The sequence of this T cell receptor beta chain was determined in a study of T cell responses to AZD1222 COVID-19 vaccine. The germline V gene encodes CDR1 SNHLY and CDR2 FYNNEI. Unmatched junction bases numbered 9, after V lost 8 bases and J lost 6 bases. The CDR3 covers 13 residues. Profiling relied on immunoSEQ multiplex PCR, and the TCRdb table lists in-frame clones only, not all of them. The data show some 100,000 clones, with about nine tenths seen just once and around 9.6% held by the top ten. Sample: peripheral blood, taken on day 0 of AZD1222 vaccination. This chain joins TRBV2 and TRBJ1-1; 7 bases line up with TRBD1. This TCR derives from an adult in good health. CDR3 residues: CASRRDSSAEAFF. Here the CDR3 DNA reads TGTGCCAGCCGGCGGGACAGTTCGGCTGAAGCTTTCTTT.